This T cell receptor beta chain was documented in a study of cytomegalovirus exposure and HLA in healthy donors. Both 60 Vbeta primers and 13 Jbeta primers went into the PCR. Sequenced by immunoSEQ multiplex PCR; TCRdb stores in-frame clones only, minus some. The sample shows hundreds of thousands of clones, 70% to 85% of them seen only once. This CDR3 comprises 15 residues. Germline V gives CDR1 MNHEY, CDR2 SVGAGI. Deletions cut 2 bases from V and 8 bases from J, with 16 bases between. Whole-study findings and limits: In a later analysis, productive TCRs from donors in an Asian-associated ancestry cluster reportedly carried fewer N-insertions than the cohort mean. A later analysis linked around 17,000 TCR beta sequences to HLA alleles at 0.05 false discovery rate. As immune exposure information, only CMV serostatus was available.

To note about this clone: The antigen remains unidentified.

The chain employs TRBV6-5 and TRBJ2-1; tentatively, D is TRBD2 (6 bases). Sequenced: PBMCs. The source of this sequence is a woman in her sixties in good health and CMV-seropositive. The CDR3 nucleotides read TGTGCCAGCAGTTACCGGGACTCTCAGGTCGATGAGCAGTTCTTC. Residues: CASSYRDSQVDEQFF.